What follows describes a single T cell receptor beta chain. The antigen is undetermined. Germline CDR1 and CDR2: SGHTA and FQGNSA. V was clipped by 2 bases and J by 8 bases, with 15 bases between them. The CDR3 is made up of 14 amino acids. These data belong to a study of T cell responses to AZD1222 COVID-19 vaccine. Overall study: Researchers grouped second doses given at about 4 or about 12 weeks into one pool.

Profiling relied on immunoSEQ multiplex PCR, and the TCRdb table lists in-frame clones only, not all of them. The sample consists of 100,000 to 150,000 clones, less than 90% of them appearing once. Overall study results and limits: Most donors were white British, females outnumbered males, and clonal diversity was possibly underestimated. Only five or six individuals given AZD1222 were seropositive at baseline.

The source of this sequence is an adult in good health. This rearrangement joins TRBV7-2 to TRBJ1-2, with D unresolved. Here the sequenced sample was peripheral blood, taken on day 0 of AZD1222 vaccination. CDR3 residues: CASSLLRDLGGYTF. For the CDR3, the DNA is TGTGCCAGCAGCTTACTCCGTGATTTAGGAGGCTACACCTTC.